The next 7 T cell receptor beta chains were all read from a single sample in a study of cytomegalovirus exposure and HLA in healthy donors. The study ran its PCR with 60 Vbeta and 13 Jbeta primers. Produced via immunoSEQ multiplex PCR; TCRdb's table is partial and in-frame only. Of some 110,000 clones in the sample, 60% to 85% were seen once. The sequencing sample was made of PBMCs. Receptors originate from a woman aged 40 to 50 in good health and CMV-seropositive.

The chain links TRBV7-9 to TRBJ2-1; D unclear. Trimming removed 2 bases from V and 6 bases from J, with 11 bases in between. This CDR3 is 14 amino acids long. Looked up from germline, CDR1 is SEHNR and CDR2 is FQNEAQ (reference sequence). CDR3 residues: CASSLFPRPNEQFF. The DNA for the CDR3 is TGTGCCAGCAGCTTATTTCCCCGTCCCAATGAGCAGTTCTTC.

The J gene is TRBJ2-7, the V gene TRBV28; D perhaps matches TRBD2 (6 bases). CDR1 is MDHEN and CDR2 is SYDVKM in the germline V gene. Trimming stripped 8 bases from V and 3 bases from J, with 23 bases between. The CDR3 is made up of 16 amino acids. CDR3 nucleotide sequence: TGTGCCAGCCTGGGCTCTAGCGCAAGTTCTCGCTACGAGCAGTACTTC. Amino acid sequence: CASLGSSASSRYEQYF.

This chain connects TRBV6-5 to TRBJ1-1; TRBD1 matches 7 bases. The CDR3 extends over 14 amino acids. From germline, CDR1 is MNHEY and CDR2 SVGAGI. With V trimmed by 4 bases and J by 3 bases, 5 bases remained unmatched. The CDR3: CASSFTGADTEAFF. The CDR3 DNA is TGTGCCAGCAGTTTCACAGGGGCCGACACTGAAGCTTTCTTT.

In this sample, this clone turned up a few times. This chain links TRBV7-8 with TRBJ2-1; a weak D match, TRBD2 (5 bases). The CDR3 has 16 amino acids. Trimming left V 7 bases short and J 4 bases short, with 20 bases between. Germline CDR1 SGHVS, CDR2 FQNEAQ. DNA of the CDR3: TGTGCCAGCACCTATACGTGGCGGGCAACATACAATGAGCAGTTCTTC. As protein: CASTYTWRATYNEQFF.

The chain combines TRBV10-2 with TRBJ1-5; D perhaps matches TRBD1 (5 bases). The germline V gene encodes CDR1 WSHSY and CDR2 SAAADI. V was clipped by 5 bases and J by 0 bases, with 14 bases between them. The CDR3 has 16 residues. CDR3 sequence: CASSPSGLYSNQPQHF. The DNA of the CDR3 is TGCGCCAGCAGTCCCTCGGGACTTTATAGCAATCAGCCCCAGCATTTT.

CDR3 coding DNA: TGTGCCAGCAGTTCGGACAGGGGGGAGGATGAGCAGTTCTTC. The encoded protein is CASSSDRGEDEQFF. J is TRBJ2-1 and V is TRBV28, with 10 bases fitting TRBD1. Trimming cost V 4 bases and J 8 bases; bases outside gene matches: 5. Germline V lookup: CDR1 MDHEN, CDR2 SYDVKM. This CDR3 is 14 amino acids long.

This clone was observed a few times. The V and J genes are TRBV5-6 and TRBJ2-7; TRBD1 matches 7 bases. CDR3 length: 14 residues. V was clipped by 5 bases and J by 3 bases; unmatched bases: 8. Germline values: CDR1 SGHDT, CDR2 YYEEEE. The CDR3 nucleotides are TGTGCCAGCAGTTTGACAGGGATAAACTACGAGCAGTACTTC. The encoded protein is CASSLTGINYEQYF.